This section outlines one T cell receptor (beta chain) sequence together with its context. The authors' processing: Counts of nucleated cells, estimated from reference gene primer amplification, were obtained. Using immunoSEQ multiplex PCR, the repertoire was profiled, and TCRdb retains in-frame clones only, with some absent. V and J calls and clone size are those listed in that table; D and trimming were worked out from the DNA. The sample lists about 95,000 clones; more than 70% were seen once. Germline V gene sequence: CDR1 SGHRS, CDR2 YFSETQ. Trimming stripped 6 bases from V and 7 bases from J, with 13 bases between. This CDR3 has 13 amino acids. The data are from a study of blood T cell repertoires in COVID-19.

The sample was peripheral blood. The TCR sequence derives from a human donor in a cohort sampled during active COVID-19. The genes are TRBV5-1 and TRBJ2-2; D is perhaps TRBD2 (5 bases). Written as DNA, the CDR3 is TGCGCCAGCAAGGACCAGGCGGGCGGGGAGCTGTTTTTT. Translated: CASKDQAGGELFF.